The 8 T cell receptor beta chains below all came from one sample that was sequenced in a study of CD8 T cells in Susac syndrome. RNA amounts of about 0.5 to 1 ug underwent reverse transcription with random hexamers. TCRdb re-called the immunoSEQ multiplex PCR reads with MiXCR, one entry per CDR3 protein. The top ten clones hold approximately 0.11% of a sample with almost 450,000 distinct CDR3 sequences, more than 80% of them seen once. Material: CD8+ T cells from PBMCs. The receptor source for this set is a human donor with multiple sclerosis.

A single count supports this clonotype. The chain employs TRBV19 and TRBJ2-7; 15 nucleotides line up with TRBD2. The CDR3 contains 16 residues. V lost 5 bases and J lost 3; bases outside the gene matches: 5. In germline, CDR1 is LNHDA, CDR2 SQIVND (reference sequence). CDR3: CASSVGLAGGSYEQYF. The CDR3 nucleotides are TGTGCCAGTAGTGTCGGACTAGCGGGAGGGAGCTACGAGCAGTACTTC. Drawing the rest from reference TRBV19 and TRBJ2-7, the complete variable domain is DGGITQSPKYLFRKEGQNVTLSCEQNLNHDAMYWYRQDPGQGLRLIYYSQIVNDFQKGDIAEGYSVSREKKESFPLTVTSAQKNPTAFYLCASSVGLAGGSYEQYFGPGTRLTVT.

In its sample, this clonotype was seen a few times. The chain combines TRBV27 with TRBJ2-7, with TRBD1 identical over 9 bases. The CDR3 loop spans 14 amino acids. CDR1 MNHEY and CDR2 SMNVEV come from the germline V gene (reference sequence). Trimming at V came to 6 bases and at J to 6 bases, leaving 9 bases not matched to a gene. CDR3 nucleotides: TGTGCCAGCAGCCAAACAGGGGGCGGTTTCGAGCAGTACTTC. Translated: CASSQTGGGFEQYF.

This clonotype came up once. The rearrangement links TRBV7-9 to TRBJ1-5; 8 nucleotides line up with TRBD1. Trimming at V came to 5 bases and at J to 4 bases, leaving 10 bases not matched to a gene. CDR1 is SEHNR, CDR2 FQNEAQ, per germline (reference sequence). CDR3 length: 16 amino acids. Written as DNA, the CDR3 is TGTGCCAGCAGCGGTGGAGGGACAGGCCTGAATCAGCCCCAGCATTTT. Encoded protein: CASSGGGTGLNQPQHF.

The V gene is TRBV2, the J gene TRBJ2-1; 10 bases align to TRBD2. CDR1 is SNHLY and CDR2 is FYNNEI in the germline V gene. Losses at the gene ends were 6 bases for V and 7 bases for J; bases not matched to a gene: 6. This CDR3 comprises 14 residues. The DNA of the CDR3 is TGTGCCAGCAGCACTAGCGGGGAGGGTAATGAGCAGTTCTTC. This codes for CASSTSGEGNEQFF.

The CDR3 bases are TGTGCCAGCAGCTTTTTTAGCGGGGACAGTTACGAGCAGTACTTC. This translates into CASSFFSGDSYEQYF. The chain joins TRBV5-6 to TRBJ2-7; TRBD2 is a possible D gene (8 bases). With 2 bases removed from V and 4 bases from J, the gap between germline ends came to 16 bases. The CDR3 covers 15 residues. Germline V CDR1 and CDR2: SGHDT, YYEEEE.

This chain joins TRBV27 and TRBJ2-7, with D perhaps TRBD2 (5 bases). The germline V gene encodes CDR1 MNHEY and CDR2 SMNVEV (reference sequence). The V gene lost 1 base and the J gene lost 2 bases, with 12 bases spanning the gap. The CDR3 is 15 residues long. The CDR3 sequence: CASSLFAGQAYEQYF. The DNA of the CDR3 is TGTGCCAGCAGTTTATTTGCGGGTCAGGCCTACGAGCAGTACTTC.

The chain links TRBV20-1 to TRBJ2-1; 9 nucleotides match TRBD2. Germline V gives CDR1 DFQATT, CDR2 SNEGSKA (reference sequence). The CDR3 covers 15 residues. The junction had 12 bases not matched to a gene; V was cut back by 5 bases and J by 7 bases. CDR3 loop: CSAPHRTSEINEQFF. The DNA of the CDR3 is TGCAGTGCTCCACACAGGACTAGCGAGATAAATGAGCAGTTCTTC.

This clonotype was detected only a few times. The gene calls are TRBV7-2 and TRBJ2-5, with TRBD1 matching over 7 bases. Trimming cost V 1 base and J 5 bases; bases outside gene matches: 13. Germline lookup yields CDR1 SGHTA and CDR2 FQGNSA. The CDR3 is made up of 17 amino acids. The CDR3, as DNA: TGTGCCAGCAGCTTAGTCGGGGACAGCCTATATGGCGAGACCCAGTACTTC. Protein product: CASSLVGDSLYGETQYF.